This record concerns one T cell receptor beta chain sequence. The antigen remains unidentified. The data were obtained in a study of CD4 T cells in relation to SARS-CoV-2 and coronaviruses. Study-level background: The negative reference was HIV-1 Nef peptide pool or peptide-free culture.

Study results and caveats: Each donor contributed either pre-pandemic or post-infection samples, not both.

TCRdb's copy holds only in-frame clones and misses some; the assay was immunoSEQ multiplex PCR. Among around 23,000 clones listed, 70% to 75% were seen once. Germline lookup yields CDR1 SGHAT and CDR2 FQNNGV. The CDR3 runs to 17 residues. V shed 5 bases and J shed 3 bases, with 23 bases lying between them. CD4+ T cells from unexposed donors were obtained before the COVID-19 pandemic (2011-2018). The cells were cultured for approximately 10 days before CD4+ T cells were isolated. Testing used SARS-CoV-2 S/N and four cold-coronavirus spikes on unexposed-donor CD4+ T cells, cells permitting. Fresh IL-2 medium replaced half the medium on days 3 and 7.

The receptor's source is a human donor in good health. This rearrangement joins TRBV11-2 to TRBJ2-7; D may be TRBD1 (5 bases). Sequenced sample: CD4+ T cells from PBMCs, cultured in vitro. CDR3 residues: CASSPIARGRMNYEQYF. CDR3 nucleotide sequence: TGTGCCAGCAGCCCTATTGCAAGGGGTCGGATGAACTACGAGCAGTACTTC.